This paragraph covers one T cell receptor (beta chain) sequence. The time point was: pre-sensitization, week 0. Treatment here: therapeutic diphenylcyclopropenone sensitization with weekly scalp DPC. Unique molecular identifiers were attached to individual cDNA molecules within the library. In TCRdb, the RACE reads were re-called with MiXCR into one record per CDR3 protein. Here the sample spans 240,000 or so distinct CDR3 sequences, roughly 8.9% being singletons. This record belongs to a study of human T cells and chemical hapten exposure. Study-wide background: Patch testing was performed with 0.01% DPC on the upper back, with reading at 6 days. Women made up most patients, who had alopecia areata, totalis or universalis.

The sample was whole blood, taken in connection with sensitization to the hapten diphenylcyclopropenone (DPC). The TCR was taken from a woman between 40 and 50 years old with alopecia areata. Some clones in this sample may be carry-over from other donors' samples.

For the CDR3, the DNA is TGTGCCAGCAGTTGGGACGGGGTCACCGGGGAGCTGTTTTTT. It codes for CASSWDGVTGELFF. The gene calls are TRBV6-6 and TRBJ2-2; TRBD1 or TRBD2 may be the D gene (5 bases each). This CDR3 has 14 amino acids. Germline V gene data show CDR1 as MNHNY and CDR2 as SVGAGI (reference sequence). V dropped 4 bases and J dropped 4 bases, with 10 bases sitting between them.